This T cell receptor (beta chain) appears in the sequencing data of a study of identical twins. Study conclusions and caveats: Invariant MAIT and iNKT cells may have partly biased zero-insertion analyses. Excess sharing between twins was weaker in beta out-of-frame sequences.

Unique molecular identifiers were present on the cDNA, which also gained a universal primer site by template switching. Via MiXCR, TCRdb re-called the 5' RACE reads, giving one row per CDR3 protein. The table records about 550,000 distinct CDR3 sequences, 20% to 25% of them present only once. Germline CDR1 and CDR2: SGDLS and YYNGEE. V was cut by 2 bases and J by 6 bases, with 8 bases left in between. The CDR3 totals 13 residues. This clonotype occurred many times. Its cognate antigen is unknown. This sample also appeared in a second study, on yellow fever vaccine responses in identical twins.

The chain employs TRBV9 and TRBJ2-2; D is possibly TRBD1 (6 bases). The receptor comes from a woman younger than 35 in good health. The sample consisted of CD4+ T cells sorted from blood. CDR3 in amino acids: CASSVRGPGELFF. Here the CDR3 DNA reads TGTGCCAGCAGCGTCAGGGGTCCCGGGGAGCTGTTTTTT.